Sequencing of this T cell receptor beta chain was carried out in a study of cytomegalovirus exposure and HLA in healthy donors. The study ran its PCR with 60 Vbeta and 13 Jbeta primers. Sequencing was performed with immunoSEQ multiplex PCR; in TCRdb, only in-frame clones are kept and a portion is missing. In the table there are roughly 93,000 clones, about three quarters of which are singletons. Nominal health characterized the donors when sampled, though unrecorded immune exposures were likely. This sequence originates from a human donor in good health. The sequenced sample was PBMCs.

CDR3 sequence: CASSIVLAASTDTQYF. For the CDR3, the DNA is TGTGCCAGTAGTATAGTGCTAGCGGCTAGCACAGATACGCAGTATTTT. The rearrangement uses TRBV19 and TRBJ2-3; 7 bases map to TRBD2. Per germline, CDR1 LNHDA and CDR2 SQIVND (reference sequence). The length of the CDR3 is 16 residues. Trimming cost V 1 base and J 0 bases; bases outside gene matches: 4.